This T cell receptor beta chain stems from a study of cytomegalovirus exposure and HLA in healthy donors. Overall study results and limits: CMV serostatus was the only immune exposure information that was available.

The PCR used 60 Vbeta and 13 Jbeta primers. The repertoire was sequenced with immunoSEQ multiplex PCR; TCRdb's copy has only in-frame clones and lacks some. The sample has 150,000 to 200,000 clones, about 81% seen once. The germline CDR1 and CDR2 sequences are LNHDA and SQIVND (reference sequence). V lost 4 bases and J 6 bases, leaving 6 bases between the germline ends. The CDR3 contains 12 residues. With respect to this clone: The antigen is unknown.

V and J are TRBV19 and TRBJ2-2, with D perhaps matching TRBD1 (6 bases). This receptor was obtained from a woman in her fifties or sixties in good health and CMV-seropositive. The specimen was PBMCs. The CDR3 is CASSKGAGELFF. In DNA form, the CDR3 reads TGTGCCAGTAGTAAGGGGGCCGGGGAGCTGTTTTTT.